A selection of T cell receptor beta chains follows, all from one sample in a study of cytomegalovirus exposure and HLA in healthy donors. Assay: immunoSEQ multiplex PCR; the TCRdb copy retains only in-frame clones and omits some. The table records more than 150,000 clones, around 83% of them present only once. Material: PBMCs. The receptors come from a man aged 45-65 years in good health and CMV-seronegative. Each CDR3 is given with its conserved first and last residue. The D gene is left open where the match is weak. Some rows have no size entry. The others give once, few or many, or a class for an expanded clone.

NA	TRBV25-1	TRBJ2-7	NA	CASRDSGSPHEQYF	TGTGCCAGCAGGGATTCCGGGTCCCCCCACGAGCAGTACTTC
once	TRBV29-1	TRBJ2-5	NA	CSVSWAKRETQYF	TGCAGCGTTAGCTGGGCCAAGCGGGAGACCCAGTACTTC
NA	TRBV20-1	TRBJ2-7	NA	CSASTYYEQYF	TGCAGTGCTAGCACCTACTACGAGCAGTACTTC
NA	TRBV10-1	TRBJ2-4	TRBD1	CASSSPGAGGRGAKNIQYF	TGCGCCAGCAGCTCCCCCGGGGCAGGGGGCCGGGGCGCCAAAAACATTCAGTACTTC
NA	TRBV11-2	TRBJ2-1	NA	CASSFGSNNYEQFF	TGTGCCAGCAGCTTCGGGAGTAATAACTATGAGCAGTTCTTC
NA	TRBV6-5	TRBJ1-4	NA	CASSYRGGNEKLFF	TGTGCCAGCAGTTACAGGGGAGGTAATGAAAAACTGTTTTTT
few	TRBV5-1	TRBJ2-5	TRBD1	CASSTGQGRETQYF	TGCGCCAGCAGCACCGGACAGGGGCGGGAGACCCAGTACTTC
NA	TRBV11-3	TRBJ2-3	NA	CASSPGGNTQYF	TGTGCCAGCAGCCCCGGGGGAAATACGCAGTATTTT
NA	TRBV7-9	TRBJ2-1	NA	CASRGSYNEQFF	TGTGCCAGCAGAGGGAGCTACAATGAGCAGTTCTTC
NA	TRBV4-1	TRBJ1-1	NA	CASRGMVNTEAFF	TGCGCCAGCAGGGGCATGGTGAACACTGAAGCTTTCTTT
NA	TRBV5-1	TRBJ1-6	NA	CASSLVFLREGYSPLHF	TGCGCCAGCAGCTTGGTTTTTTTACGGGAAGGATATTCACCCCTCCACTTT
NA	TRBV6-1	TRBJ2-3	NA	CACRTGTHTDTQYF	TGTGCCTGCAGAACCGGGACACACACAGATACGCAGTATTTT
NA	TRBV6-6	TRBJ2-7	TRBD2	CASSGGTTETSHEQYF	TGTGCCAGCAGCGGGGGGACCACAGAAACGAGTCACGAGCAGTACTTC
NA	TRBV9	TRBJ2-5	NA	CASSVGLANIQETQYF	TGTGCCAGCAGCGTAGGGCTAGCGAATATCCAAGAGACCCAGTACTTC
NA	TRBV4-2	TRBJ2-7	NA	CASSLQGAEQYF	TGTGCCAGCAGCCTGCAGGGTGCCGAGCAGTACTTC
once	TRBV10-1	TRBJ1-5	NA	CARWTDSNQPQHF	TGCGCCAGATGGACAGATAGCAATCAGCCCCAGCATTTT
few	TRBV28	TRBJ2-7	TRBD1	CASSLPTDRAGYEQYF	TGTGCCAGCAGTTTACCGACGGACAGGGCGGGCTACGAGCAGTACTTC
NA	TRBV28	TRBJ2-7	NA	CASTTDPILEQYF	TGTGCCAGCACAACAGATCCGATCTTGGAGCAGTACTTC
NA	TRBV18	TRBJ2-3	TRBD1	CASSPQDRVPDTQYF	TGTGCCAGCTCACCCCAAGACAGGGTGCCAGATACGCAGTATTTT
few	TRBV5-6	TRBJ1-6	NA	CASSLERFYNSPLHF	TGTGCCAGCAGCTTGGAGCGCTTCTATAATTCACCCCTCCACTTT
NA	TRBV19	TRBJ2-1	TRBD1	CASSRTGGSYNEQFF	TGTGCCAGTAGTCGGACAGGGGGCTCCTACAATGAGCAGTTCTTC
NA	TRBV7-9	TRBJ2-7	TRBD2	CASRPAGGDYEQYF	TGTGCCAGCAGACCAGCGGGAGGGGACTACGAGCAGTACTTC
once	TRBV19	TRBJ1-5	NA	CASSAGGGARQPQHF	TGTGCCAGTAGTGCTGGGGGGGGCGCAAGGCAGCCCCAGCATTTT
NA	TRBV27	TRBJ2-7	TRBD1	CASRAAGTGGYEQYF	TGTGCCAGCAGGGCGGCCGGGACAGGGGGCTACGAGCAGTACTTC
few	TRBV4-1	TRBJ1-4	NA	CASSQDRSEGLGEKLFF	TGCGCCAGCAGCCAAGATCGTTCGGAGGGGTTGGGGGAAAAACTGTTTTTT
once	TRBV30	TRBJ2-5	TRBD2	CAWGGVETQYF	TGTGCCTGGGGGGGGGTCGAGACCCAGTACTTC
once	TRBV11-2	TRBJ2-3	TRBD2	CASSLGTSGPYGGQYF	TGTGCCAGCAGCCTAGGGACTAGCGGCCCTTATGGTGGGCAGTATTTT
NA	TRBV18	TRBJ1-1	NA	CASSQGGPTEAFF	TGTGCCAGCTCGCAAGGGGGACCCACTGAAGCTTTCTTT
NA	TRBV15	TRBJ2-4	NA	CATSFAVDIQYF	TGTGCCACCAGCTTCGCGGTAGACATTCAGTACTTC
NA	TRBV28	TRBJ1-2	NA	CATERRGHGYTF	TGTGCCACCGAAAGGAGGGGACATGGCTACACCTTC
NA	TRBV11-3	TRBJ2-1	NA	CASSLGPQGGHEQFF	TGTGCCAGCAGCTTAGGACCCCAGGGGGGCCATGAGCAGTTCTTC
NA	TRBV27	TRBJ2-7	NA	CASSLWGSHYEQYF	TGTGCCAGCAGTTTATGGGGCAGCCACTACGAGCAGTACTTC
NA	TRBV9	TRBJ2-2	NA	CASSPAGVTTGELFF	TGTGCCAGCAGCCCGGCCGGGGTTACCACCGGGGAGCTGTTTTTT
NA	TRBV19	TRBJ1-5	NA	CASSFTGSYQPQHF	TGTGCCAGTAGTTTCACAGGGTCGTATCAGCCCCAGCATTTT
NA	TRBV29-1	TRBJ2-7	NA	CSVQHGITYEQYF	TGCAGCGTCCAACACGGGATTACCTACGAGCAGTACTTC
once	TRBV7-2	TRBJ1-1	NA	CASSFYRVGTEAFF	TGTGCCAGCAGCTTCTACAGGGTGGGAACTGAAGCTTTCTTT
NA	TRBV5-8	TRBJ1-2	TRBD1	CASSPRQGHYGYTF	TGTGCCAGCAGCCCTCGACAGGGCCACTATGGCTACACCTTC
NA	TRBV5-1	TRBJ2-2	TRBD1	CASSFTGGRELFF	TGCGCCAGCAGCTTTACAGGGGGCCGGGAGCTGTTTTTT